This T cell receptor (beta chain) was profiled in a study of radiotherapy plus CTLA-4 blockade in lung cancer. At the level of the study: The study recorded objective responses in around 18% of patients and disease control in approximately 29%.

In the case of this clone: Antigen: not known.

Points from the study as a whole: Tumor-origin TCR clones grew in blood after radiotherapy plus ipilimumab. How blood T cell clones changed early, along with interferon-beta, reportedly forecast response best.

Only in-frame clones appear in the TCRdb table, and some are missing; sequencing was by immunoSEQ multiplex PCR. Of some 100,000 clones in the sample, about 83% were seen once. The length of the CDR3 is 15 residues. Germline trimming cut 6 bases from V and 0 bases from J; bases unmatched to any gene: 5. Germline lookup yields CDR1 MNHNS and CDR2 SASEGT. Each patient with chemo-refractory metastatic non-small-cell lung cancer was treated with focal radiation plus CTLA-4 blockade using ipilimumab. V and J are TRBV6-1 and TRBJ1-5; 7 bases line up with TRBD1. The sequenced sample was peripheral blood, obtained from a patient treated with radiotherapy plus ipilimumab. The sequence was obtained from a human donor with non-small cell lung cancer who had a partial response to radiotherapy plus ipilimumab. The CDR3 is CASSNGQVSNQPQHF. CDR3 coding DNA: TGTGCCAGCAGCAACGGACAGGTTAGCAATCAGCCCCAGCATTTT.